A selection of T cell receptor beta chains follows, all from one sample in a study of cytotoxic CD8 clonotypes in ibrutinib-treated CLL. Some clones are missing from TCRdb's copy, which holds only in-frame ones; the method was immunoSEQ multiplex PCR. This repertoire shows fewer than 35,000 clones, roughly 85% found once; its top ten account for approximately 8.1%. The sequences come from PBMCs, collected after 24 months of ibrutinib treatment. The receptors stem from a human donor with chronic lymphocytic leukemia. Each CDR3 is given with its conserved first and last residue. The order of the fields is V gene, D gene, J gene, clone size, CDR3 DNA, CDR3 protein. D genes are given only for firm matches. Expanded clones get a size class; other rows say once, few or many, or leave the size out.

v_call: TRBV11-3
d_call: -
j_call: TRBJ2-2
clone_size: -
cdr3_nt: TGTGCCAGCAGCTTTCCGAACACCGGGGAGCTGTTTTTT
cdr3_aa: CASSFPNTGELFF

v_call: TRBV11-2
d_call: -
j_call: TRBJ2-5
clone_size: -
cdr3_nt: TGTGCCAGCAGCTCGGACGGAGCCCACTTC
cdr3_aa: CASSSDGAHF

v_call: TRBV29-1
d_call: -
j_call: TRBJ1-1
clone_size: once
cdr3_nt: TGCAGCGTTGAAGATCGCGGAGGGGGCACTGAAGCTTTCTTT
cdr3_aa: CSVEDRGGGTEAFF

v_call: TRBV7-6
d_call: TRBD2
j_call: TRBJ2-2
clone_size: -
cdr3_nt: TGTGCCAGCAGCTTATCTAGCGGGGGGGCCCACGGGGAGCTGTTTTTT
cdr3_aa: CASSLSSGGAHGELFF

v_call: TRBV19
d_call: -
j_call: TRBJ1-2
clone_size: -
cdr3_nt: TGTGCCAGTAATAGGGCCTCTACCCACCAAAACTATGGCTACACCTTC
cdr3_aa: CASNRASTHQNYGYTF

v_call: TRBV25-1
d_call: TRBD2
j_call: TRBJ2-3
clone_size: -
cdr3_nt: TGTGCCAGCAGTGAATCTTTACTAGCGGGGGGCACAGATACGCAGTATTTT
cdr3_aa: CASSESLLAGGTDTQYF

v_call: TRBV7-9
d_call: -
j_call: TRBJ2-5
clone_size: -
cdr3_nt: TGTGCCAGCAGTGCCTCTTTAGAGACCCAGTACTTC
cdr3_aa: CASSASLETQYF

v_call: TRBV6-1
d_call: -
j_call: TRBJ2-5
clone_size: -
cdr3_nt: TGTGCCAGCAGTGGCTGGGACGGAGCCGGGGAAGAGACCCAGTACTTC
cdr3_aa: CASSGWDGAGEETQYF

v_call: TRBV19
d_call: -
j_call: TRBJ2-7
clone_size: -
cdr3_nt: TGTGCCAGTAGTTCCTTATTTCGGGACCCAGGCGGGGTCGAGCAGTACTTC
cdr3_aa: CASSSLFRDPGGVEQYF

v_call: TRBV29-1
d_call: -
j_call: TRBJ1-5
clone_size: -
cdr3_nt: TGCAGCCCGAGGGTTCAGCCCCAGCATTTT
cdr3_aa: CSPRVQPQHF

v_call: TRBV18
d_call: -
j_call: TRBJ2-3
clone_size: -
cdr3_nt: TGTGCCAGCTCACCACCGGCCCTCACAGATACGCAGTATTTT
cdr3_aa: CASSPPALTDTQYF

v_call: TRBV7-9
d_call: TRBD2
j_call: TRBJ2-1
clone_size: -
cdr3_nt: TGTGCCAGCAGCCGGACTAGCGGGCGGCTCTACAATGAGCAGTTCTTC
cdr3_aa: CASSRTSGRLYNEQFF

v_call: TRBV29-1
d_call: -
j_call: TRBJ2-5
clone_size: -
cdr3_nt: TGCAGCGTGGCACGACAGGCCCAAGAGACCCAGTACTTC
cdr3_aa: CSVARQAQETQYF

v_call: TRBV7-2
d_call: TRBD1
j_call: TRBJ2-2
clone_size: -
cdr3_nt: TGTGCCAGCAGCGAAAGGGCAGGGGGCATCTCCGGGGAGCTGTTTTTT
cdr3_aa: CASSERAGGISGELFF

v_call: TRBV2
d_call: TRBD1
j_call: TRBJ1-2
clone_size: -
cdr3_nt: TGTGCCAGCAGGCACACCCGACAGGGCTATGGCTACACCTTC
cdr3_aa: CASRHTRQGYGYTF

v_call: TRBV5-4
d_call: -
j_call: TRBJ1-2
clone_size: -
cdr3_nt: TGTGCCAGCAGGGCCCAAGGGAACTATGGCTACACCTTC
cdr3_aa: CASRAQGNYGYTF

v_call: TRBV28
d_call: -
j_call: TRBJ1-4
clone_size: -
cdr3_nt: TGTGCCAGCAGGAGTAACATGGAAAAACTGTTTTTT
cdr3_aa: CASRSNMEKLFF

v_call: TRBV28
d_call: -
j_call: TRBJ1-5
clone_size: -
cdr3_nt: TGTGCCAGCAGTTTATGGACAGCCAATCAGCCCCAGCATTTT
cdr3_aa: CASSLWTANQPQHF

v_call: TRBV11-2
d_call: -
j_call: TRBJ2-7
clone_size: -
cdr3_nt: TGTGCCAGCAGCCCAGGGTACCCCTACGAGCAGTACTTC
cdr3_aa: CASSPGYPYEQYF

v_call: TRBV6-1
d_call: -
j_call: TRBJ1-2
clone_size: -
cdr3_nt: TGTGCCAGCAGTAGTGAAAACCCTCAGGGCTACACCTTC
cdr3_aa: CASSSENPQGYTF

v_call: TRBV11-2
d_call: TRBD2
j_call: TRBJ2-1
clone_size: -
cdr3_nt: TGTGCCAGCAGCGTCACTAGCGGGGGGGTGGCCCTGTTCTTC
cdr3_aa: CASSVTSGGVALFF

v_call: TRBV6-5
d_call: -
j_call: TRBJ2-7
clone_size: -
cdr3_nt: TGTGCCAGCAGTTACTCGAACCAGGGAGAAACCTACGAGCAGTACTTC
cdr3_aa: CASSYSNQGETYEQYF

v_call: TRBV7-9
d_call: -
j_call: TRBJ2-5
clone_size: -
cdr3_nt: TGTGCCAGCAGCTTAGTGGTAGGGGTGGAGACCCAGTACTTC
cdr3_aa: CASSLVVGVETQYF

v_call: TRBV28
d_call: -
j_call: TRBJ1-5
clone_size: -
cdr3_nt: TGTGCCAGCAGTTTATCTCGTCAGCCCCAGCATTTT
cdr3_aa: CASSLSRQPQHF

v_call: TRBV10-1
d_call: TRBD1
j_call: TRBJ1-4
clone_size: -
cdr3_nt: TGCGCCGGGGGACAGGAACCTTTGGCTAATGAAAAACTGTTTTTT
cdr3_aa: CAGGQEPLANEKLFF